The clone carrying this TCR beta chain was observed at least ten times. Its antigen remains unknown. The CDR3 has 16 residues. CDR1 and CDR2 (germline): LGHNA, YNFKEQ. Unmatched junction bases numbered 13, after V lost 4 bases and J lost 5 bases. The data derive from a study of T cell repertoires in cytomegalovirus infection. Whole-study context: Shared public TCR beta signatures pointed to both CMV infection and a matching HLA type. Study-wide results and caveats: Summed frequency of shared TCR beta families picked out CMV carriers who also had the relevant HLA.

TCRdb re-derived calls from the reads in MiXCR, one entry per CDR3 protein. The sample includes almost 500,000 distinct CDR3 sequences, over 9% of them seen just once. This receptor was taken from a human donor in good health (CMV status not recorded). Some clones in this sample may be carry-over from other donors' samples. The chain uses TRBV4-2 and TRBJ2-5; 7 nucleotides line up with TRBD2. Sample: PBMCs. DNA for the CDR3: TGTGCCAGCAGCCGGATCCGCGGGGAGGGCCCGGAGACCCAGTACTTC. Its protein is CASSRIRGEGPETQYF.